Sample share makes the clone carrying this T cell receptor (beta chain) medium-sized. Researchers tagged individual cDNA molecules with unique molecular identifiers. TCRdb fed the 5' RACE reads into MiXCR, producing one record per CDR3 protein. The sample has approximately 9,900 distinct CDR3 sequences; 4.5% to 5.5% are singletons. Germline CDR1 and CDR2: DFQATT and SNEGSKA (reference sequence). The V end was cut by 5 bases, the J end by 4 bases, with 12 bases between. There are 13 residues in the CDR3. This sample is drawn from a study of early T cells in non-severe SARS-CoV-2 infection. The gene calls are TRBV20-1 and TRBJ1-3; D might be TRBD1 (6 bases). The specimen was whole blood. The receptor comes from an adult who was a healthcare worker with PCR-confirmed SARS-CoV-2 infection or an uninfected control (not recorded which). This chain's CDR3 is CSAPQGYGNTIYF. The DNA for the CDR3 is TGCAGTGCTCCACAGGGTTACGGAAACACCATATATTTT.